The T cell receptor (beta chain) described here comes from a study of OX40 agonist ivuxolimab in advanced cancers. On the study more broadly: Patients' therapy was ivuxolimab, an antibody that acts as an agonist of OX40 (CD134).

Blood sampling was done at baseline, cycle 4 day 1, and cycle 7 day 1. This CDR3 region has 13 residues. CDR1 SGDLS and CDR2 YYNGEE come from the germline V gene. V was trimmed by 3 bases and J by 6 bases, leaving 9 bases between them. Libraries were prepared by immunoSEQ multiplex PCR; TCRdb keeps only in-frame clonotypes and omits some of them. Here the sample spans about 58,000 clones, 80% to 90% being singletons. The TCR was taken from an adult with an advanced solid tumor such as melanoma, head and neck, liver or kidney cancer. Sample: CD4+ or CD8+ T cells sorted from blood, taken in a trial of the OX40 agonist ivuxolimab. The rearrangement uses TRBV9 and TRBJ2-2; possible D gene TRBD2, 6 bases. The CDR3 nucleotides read TGTGCCAGCAGCGCGGGACTCTCCGGGGAGCTGTTTTTT. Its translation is CASSAGLSGELFF.